This T cell receptor beta chain was obtained from a study of cytomegalovirus exposure and HLA in healthy donors listed by TCRdb under 2017. About the investigation overall: According to a later analysis, one platform produced both the approximately 110 validation repertoires and the approximately 660 repertoires of the first cohort. The aim of the study was to test whether cataloging public T cell receptors could identify signatures of past pathogen exposure. In addition to the first cohort of 666 subjects, a separate validation cohort of approximately 120 different subjects was used. To predict cytomegalovirus infection status, the study brought together high-throughput TCR immunosequencing, statistical association of individual TCRs with disease status, and machine learning. What the study reported, not specific to this receptor: Subsequent analysis determined that TCRs grouped into clusters in the first cohort also showed a tendency toward co-occurrence across the approximately 110 validation repertoires, and approximately 94% of cluster scores exceeded 0. The authors suggested that the approach could potentially be generalized to other disease states and immunological phenotypes. The study gave a list of over 150 TCR beta chains associated with cytomegalovirus. Most TCR sequences were seen in very few donors, while some public TCRs were found in many individuals. The classifier was reported to diagnose cytomegalovirus status with high specificity and sensitivity in both the original cohort and the validation cohort. In vitro tests confirmed that three of the cytomegalovirus-associated TCR beta chains recognize cytomegalovirus antigens. The validation cohort had no HLA typing available for a later analysis, so co-occurrence within that cohort was assessed over all 130 or so repertoires.

The donors belonged to the validation cohort of about 120 subjects, which was separate from the roughly 700-subject first cohort. From the germline V gene, CDR1 is MNHNS and CDR2 is SASEGT. Inclusive of the bounding cysteine and phenylalanine, the CDR3 is 14 residues long. Only the CDR3 DNA stays, 42 bases, in frame from base 1. The V end loses 6 bases and the J end loses 4 bases, and a stretch of 16 bases separates them. Libraries were built with the immunoSEQ multiplex PCR assay. Per the source publication's procedure: A statistical classification framework was built for diagnosing cytomegalovirus status from the catalog of TCR beta chain sequences. As stored in TCRdb, this immuneACCESS dataset retains in-frame rearrangements with V and J assigned. A fraction of the clones does not appear; measured against another copy, unresolved V genes explain less than half of the discrepancy, and the remainder lacks a known reason. Clone size and V and J calls were adopted from that table, with D and trimming inferred from the DNA. The table for this sample lists 95,000 to 150,000 clones; around 86% of them were counted only once. The top ten constitute roughly 2% of the sample.

For this clone: The clone's antigen remains unknown. No base quality values were provided; no much bigger clone lies one nucleotide off.

The V and J segments used are TRBV6-1 and TRBJ2-7; TRBD2 could be the D gene, as 6 bases match. Sequencing used PBMCs. This clonotype was obtained from a woman between 18 and 29 years old in good health and CMV-seronegative. The bases are TGTGCCAGCAGAGCGGGCCGGCGGTTGTACGAGCAGTACTTC. This translates into CASRAGRRLYEQYF.